Included here is one T cell receptor beta chain sequence, with context. Clones were sequenced by immunoSEQ multiplex PCR, and TCRdb holds only the in-frame ones, with some missing. The sample data list about 30,000 clones. The data stem from a study of T cells in women clearing cervical HPV infection. This receptor was taken from a woman between 18 and 70 years old with a cervical HPV16 infection that either progressed to CIN3+ or cleared (not recorded which). Sequenced input: blood buffy coat.

The sequenced part of the CDR3 DNA is TGTGCCAGCAGCCTCCAGGTGAACACTGAA. Amino acid sequence: CASSLQVNTE. The CDR3 in full is CASSLQVNTEAFF. The chain recombines TRBV7-2 with TRBJ1-1; the D is unclear. The DNA ends 3 residues before the CDR3 does, and the rest of the CDR3 is filled in from the germline J gene. Germline values: CDR1 SGHTA, CDR2 FQGNSA. This CDR3 has 13 residues. Trimming removed 5 bases at V and 0 bases at J, with 7 bases between.